The 9 T cell receptor beta chains presented below share a single source sample, sequenced in a study of long-term antiretroviral therapy in people with HIV. The immunoSEQ assay was v3.0, run at survey level. Measured with immunoSEQ multiplex PCR; TCRdb has only the in-frame clones, and not every one. The sample has about 25,000 clones, roughly three quarters seen once. The material sequenced was unsorted PBMCs, taken 1.1 years before starting antiretroviral therapy. These receptors were taken from a middle-aged woman with HIV.

V gene TRBV11-2 combines with J gene TRBJ2-3; the D is unclear. Trimming removed 4 bases at V and 6 bases at J, with 8 bases between. The CDR3 runs 12 residues. Germline V CDR1 and CDR2: SGHAT, FQNNGV. The CDR3: CASSSVRDTQYF. CDR3 DNA: TGTGCCAGCAGCTCGGTTAGGGATACGCAGTATTTT.

The V call is TRBV7-9, the J call TRBJ2-7; D might be TRBD2 (5 bases). The germline V gene has CDR1 SEHNR and CDR2 FQNEAQ (reference sequence). V was clipped by 8 bases and J by 5 bases, with 13 bases between them. The CDR3 length is 12 residues. CDR3 DNA: TGTGCCAGCTCTGGAGCGGTAAACGAGCAGTACTTC. Amino acid sequence: CASSGAVNEQYF. Full variable domain (rest looked up from reference TRBV7-9 and TRBJ2-7): DTGVSQNPRHKITKRGQNVTFRCDPISEHNRLYWYRQTLGQGPEFLTYFQNEAQLEKSRLLSDRFSAERPKGSFSTLEIQRTEQGDSAMYLCASSGAVNEQYFGPGTRLTVT.

This chain links TRBV6-1 with TRBJ2-7; D perhaps matches TRBD2 (5 bases). V was shortened by 3 bases and J by 5 bases, with 8 bases between the two germline ends. Germline assignment: CDR1 MNHNS and CDR2 SASEGT. The CDR3 is made up of 12 amino acids. The CDR3 DNA follows: TGTGCCAGCAGTGACCCCGGGAACGAGCAGTACTTC. As protein: CASSDPGNEQYF.

CDR3 amino acids: CASSLVRSGQGQETQYF. The DNA of the CDR3 is TGTGCCAGCAGCTTAGTGCGTTCCGGGCAGGGGCAAGAGACCCAGTACTTC. The chain has TRBV11-2 and TRBJ2-5; D is perhaps TRBD1 (6 bases). Germline V gene lookup returns CDR1 SGHAT and CDR2 FQNNGV. The CDR3 contains 17 residues. The V end lost 1 base, the J end lost 2 bases, and 17 bases lay between the germline ends.

This clone came up a few times. The chain joins TRBV4-2 to TRBJ2-7, with a tentative D call TRBD2 (6 bases). This CDR3 region has 16 residues. Per germline, CDR1 LGHNA and CDR2 YNFKEQ. The ends were cut back, 1 base at V and 6 bases at J, with 19 bases in the middle. The CDR3 DNA reads as TGTGCCAGCAGCCAAGGGGGTGGTAGCGGATTAAGCGAGCAGTACTTC. Amino acids: CASSQGGGSGLSEQYF.

The chain carries TRBV15 and TRBJ2-7, with D perhaps TRBD1 (6 bases). The V end was cut by 3 bases, the J end by 4 bases, with 13 bases between. Germline V lookup: CDR1 LNHNV, CDR2 YYDKDF (reference sequence). The CDR3 runs 14 residues. CDR3 bases: TGTGCCACCAGCAGCCGGGACACGGCGTACGAGCAGTACTTC. Its translation is CATSSRDTAYEQYF. Drawing the rest from reference TRBV15 and TRBJ2-7, the complete variable domain is DAMVIQNPRYQVTQFGKPVTLSCSQTLNHNVMYWYQQKSSQAPKLLFHYYDKDFNNEADTPDNFQSRRPNTSFCFLDIRSPGLGDTAMYLCATSSRDTAYEQYFGPGTRLTVT.

This clone was counted only a few times. This chain links TRBV5-4 with TRBJ1-2; 8 bases are shared with TRBD1. With V trimmed by 3 bases and J by 8 bases, 6 bases remained unmatched. Germline V lookup: CDR1 SGHNT, CDR2 YYREEE (reference sequence). This CDR3 is built from 13 residues. CDR3 nucleotides: TGTGCCAGCAGCTCCCTGACAGGGGAAGGCTACACCTTC. Translating gives CASSSLTGEGYTF.

V is TRBV5-1 and J is TRBJ1-1, with unresolved D. V was pared by 0 bases and J by 6 bases, with 15 bases between. The CDR3 runs 15 residues. Germline CDR1 SGHRS, CDR2 YFSETQ. CDR3 DNA sequence: TGCGCCAGCAGCTTGGCCTCCGCAGCGAGAGCTGAAGCTTTCTTT. As protein: CASSLASAARAEAFF.

The rearrangement uses TRBV11-3 and TRBJ2-3; 8 positions match TRBD2. This CDR3 is built from 16 residues. Germline assignment: CDR1 SGHNT and CDR2 YENEEA. The V gene end was trimmed by 5 bases and the J gene end by 4 bases; junction bases not matched to a gene: 11. The CDR3 sequence is CASSPRLGGGSDTQYF. The CDR3 nucleotides are TGTGCCAGCAGCCCGAGGTTGGGCGGGGGGTCAGATACGCAGTATTTT.